The clone carrying this TCR beta chain was seen at least ten times. These data belong to a study of CD8+CD57+ T cells in acquired aplastic anemia. In patients chosen for sequencing, flow cytometry had shown CD8+CD57+ cell expansion. Patients were untreated when blood was sampled. V lost 0 bases and J 5 bases, leaving 9 bases between the germline ends. This CDR3 spans 14 amino acids. CDR1 is MNHEY and CDR2 is SVGAGI in the germline V gene. Genomic DNA templated the TCR beta VDJ and CDR3 profiling. MiXCR was run by TCRdb on the reads, yielding one entry per CDR3 protein. The sample has approximately 170,000 distinct CDR3 sequences, more than 45% seen once; the top ten hold roughly 3.5%.

The TCR comes from a human donor with aplastic anemia. The chain couples TRBV6-5 to TRBJ2-3; D gene uncertain. Sample: sorted CD4+, CD8+, or CD8+CD57+ T cells (not recorded which) from PBMCs. The CDR3, as DNA: TGTGCCAGCAGTTACTCGCTGGTAAAAGATACGCAGTATTTT. This translates into CASSYSLVKDTQYF.